The clone carrying this T cell receptor (beta chain) was counted between two and nine times. As yet, its antigen is unknown. Only in-frame clones appear in the TCRdb table, and some are missing; sequencing was by immunoSEQ multiplex PCR. The sample consists of 15,000 or so clones, approximately 49% of them appearing once. This sample is part of a study of tumor-infiltrating lymphocytes in localized non-small cell lung cancer. Findings and limits, study-wide: Immunotypes IM1 and IM2 had similar TCR-derived T-cell fractions.

This clonotype was obtained from a human donor with non-small cell lung cancer. The sequencing input was lung tumor tissue.

CDR3 sequence (DNA): TGCGCCAGCGGAGCTAATAATTCACCCCTCCACTTT. This codes for CASGANNSPLHF. The chain recombines TRBV4-1 with TRBJ1-6; D is ambiguous. V was clipped by 8 bases and J by 5 bases, with 7 bases between them. Germline V lookup: CDR1 MGHRA, CDR2 YSYEKL. This CDR3 region has 12 residues.